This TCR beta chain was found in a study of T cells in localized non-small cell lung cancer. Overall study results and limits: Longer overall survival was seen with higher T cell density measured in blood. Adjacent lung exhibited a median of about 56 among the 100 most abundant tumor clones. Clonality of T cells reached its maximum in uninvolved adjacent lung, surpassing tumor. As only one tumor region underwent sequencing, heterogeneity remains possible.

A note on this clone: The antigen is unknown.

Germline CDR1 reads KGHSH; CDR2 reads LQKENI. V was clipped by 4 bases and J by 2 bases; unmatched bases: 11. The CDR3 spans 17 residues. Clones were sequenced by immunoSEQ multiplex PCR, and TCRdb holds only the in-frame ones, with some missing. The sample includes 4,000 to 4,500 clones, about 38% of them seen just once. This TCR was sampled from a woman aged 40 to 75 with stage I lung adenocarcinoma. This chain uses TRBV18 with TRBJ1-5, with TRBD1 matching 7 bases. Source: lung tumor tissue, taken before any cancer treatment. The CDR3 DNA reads TGTGCCAGCTCACAAATACAGGGGTATACGGGCAATCAGCCCCAGCATTTT. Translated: CASSQIQGYTGNQPQHF.